These 21 T cell receptor beta chains share one sample of origin, sequenced in a study of shared clonotypes between healthy human individuals. The assay was immunoSEQ multiplex PCR, and TCRdb's table has in-frame clones only and misses some. The sample consists of approximately 530,000 clones, 95% to 97% of them appearing once. Sequenced sample: naive CD4+ T cells sorted from blood. The subset was: CD45RA+ positively selected. The receptors here all came from a woman aged 25 to 39 in good health.

The rearrangement joins TRBV30 to TRBJ2-2; TRBD2 matches 7 bases. The CDR3 consists of 17 residues. J was trimmed by 3 bases and V by 0 bases; bases with no gene match: 10. Germline V gene sequence: CDR1 GTSNPN, CDR2 SVGIG (reference sequence). The CDR3 here is CAWSVPGGKGHTGELFF. The CDR3 DNA is TGTGCCTGGAGTGTACCCGGGGGGAAGGGGCACACCGGGGAGCTGTTTTTT. Full variable domain (rest looked up from reference TRBV30 and TRBJ2-2): SQTIHQWPATLVQPVGSPLSLECTVEGTSNPNLYWYRQAAGRGLQLLFYSVGIGQISSEVPQNLSASRPQDRQFILSSKKLLLSDSGFYLCAWSVPGGKGHTGELFFGEGSRLTVL.

V gene TRBV6-1 combines with J gene TRBJ1-5, with 7 bases that match TRBD1. CDR1 is MNHNS and CDR2 is SASEGT in the germline V gene. J was trimmed by 3 bases and V by 7 bases; bases with no gene match: 6. The CDR3 totals 14 residues. The CDR3 coding sequence is TGTGCCAGCATCCTGGACAGGTACAATCAGCCCCAGCATTTT. It is translated as CASILDRYNQPQHF.

This clone has only one observation. The genes are TRBV5-1 and TRBJ2-1; 12 bases line up with TRBD2. The CDR3 runs 15 residues. J was trimmed by 6 bases and V by 2 bases; bases with no gene match: 3. The germline CDR1 and CDR2 sequences are SGHRS and YFSETQ. CDR3 residues: CASSLLAGGPNEQFF. In DNA, the CDR3 is TGCGCCAGCAGCTTACTAGCGGGAGGCCCCAATGAGCAGTTCTTC. Combining the CDR3 with reference TRBV5-1 and TRBJ2-1 gives the whole variable domain KAGVTQTPRYLIKTRGQQVTLSCSPISGHRSVSWYQQTPGQGLQFLFEYFSETQRNKGNFPGRFSGRQFSNSRSEMNVSTLELGDSALYLCASSLLAGGPNEQFFGPGTRLTVL.

The chain uses TRBV20-1 and TRBJ2-1; no clear D gene. In germline, CDR1 is DFQATT, CDR2 SNEGSKA (reference sequence). The CDR3 extends over 10 amino acids. Trimming cost V 4 bases and J 9 bases, with 7 bases left between them. This chain's CDR3 is CSAKVVEQFF. For the CDR3, the DNA is TGCAGTGCTAAGGTCGTTGAGCAGTTCTTC.

The V and J genes are TRBV5-1 and TRBJ2-2, with D possibly matching TRBD2 (6 bases). From germline, CDR1 is SGHRS and CDR2 YFSETQ. The CDR3 has 17 residues. V lost 0 bases to trimming and J lost 8 bases, with 20 bases between them. CDR3 DNA sequence: TGCGCCAGCAGCTTGGCTTCGCGGGGAACGCTCTCAGGGGAGCTGTTTTTT. This encodes CASSLASRGTLSGELFF. Supplemented by reference TRBV5-1 and TRBJ2-2, the full variable domain reads KAGVTQTPRYLIKTRGQQVTLSCSPISGHRSVSWYQQTPGQGLQFLFEYFSETQRNKGNFPGRFSGRQFSNSRSEMNVSTLELGDSALYLCASSLASRGTLSGELFFGEGSRLTVL.

The genes are TRBV11-3 and TRBJ2-7; TRBD2 aligns across 10 bases. The CDR3 runs 15 residues. V shed 4 bases and J 5 bases; nucleotides not matched to a gene: 8. Germline CDR1 and CDR2: SGHNT and YENEEA. The DNA for the CDR3 is TGTGCCAGCAGCTCCGGGTTAGCGGGAGGCGACGAGCAGTACTTC. Its translation is CASSSGLAGGDEQYF.

The rearrangement joins TRBV27 to TRBJ2-7; 9 bases fit TRBD2. The CDR3 is 16 residues long. The junction had 14 bases not matched to a gene; V was cut back by 5 bases and J by 6 bases. The V gene's germline CDR1 is MNHEY and CDR2 SMNVEV (reference sequence). CDR3 protein: CASSPGRTSAPLEQYF. The CDR3 coding sequence is TGTGCCAGCAGTCCCGGAAGGACTAGCGCCCCTCTCGAGCAGTACTTC.

The V call is TRBV29-1, the J call TRBJ2-3; D could derive from TRBD1 or TRBD2 (5 bases each). Trimming removed 3 bases from V and 3 bases from J, with 16 bases in between. Germline CDR1 and CDR2: SQVTM and ANQGSEA. CDR3 length: 15 residues. The CDR3 DNA is TGCAGCGTTGATACGGGGCAATACAGTACAGATACGCAGTATTTT. As protein: CSVDTGQYSTDTQYF.

This chain uses TRBV28 with TRBJ2-5; 7 bases agree with TRBD2. Germline V CDR1 and CDR2: MDHEN, SYDVKM. V lost 1 base to trimming and J lost 11 bases; unmatched junction nucleotides: 7. This CDR3 is built from 13 residues. The CDR3 coding sequence is TGTGCCAGCAGTTTATTACACGGGAGGAAGCAGTACTTC. Its protein is CASSLLHGRKQYF.

This chain connects TRBV28 to TRBJ1-6; D uncertain. Trimming pared 8 bases from V and 5 bases from J, leaving 13 bases between. Germline V gene data show CDR1 as MDHEN and CDR2 as SYDVKM. The CDR3 is made up of 14 amino acids. CDR3 sequence reads: CASHEFIDNSPLHF. The CDR3 coding sequence is TGTGCCAGCCATGAGTTTATCGATAATTCACCCCTCCACTTT.

CDR3 loop: CASSSGTGENEQFF. The CDR3 DNA follows: TGCGCCAGCAGCTCGGGGACAGGGGAGAATGAGCAGTTCTTC. V gene TRBV5-1 combines with J gene TRBJ2-1; 10 bases agree with TRBD1. With 3 bases clipped from V and 7 bases from J, the junction kept 4 bases outside the gene matches. This CDR3 has 14 residues. Germline assignment: CDR1 SGHRS and CDR2 YFSETQ.

The rearrangement joins TRBV27 to TRBJ2-1; D call uncertain. Trimming took 3 bases from V and 6 from J, leaving 9 bases between them. Per germline, CDR1 MNHEY and CDR2 SMNVEV (reference sequence). The CDR3 is made up of 13 amino acids. CDR3 in amino acids: CASSFLPINEQFF. The CDR3 DNA reads as TGTGCCAGCAGTTTCCTCCCGATCAATGAGCAGTTCTTC.

The genes are TRBV9 and TRBJ1-2, with D possibly TRBD1 on 5 matching bases. The CDR3 extends over 14 amino acids. V lost 1 base and J lost 3, with 10 bases in between. Germline loops: CDR1 SGDLS, CDR2 YYNGEE. The CDR3 DNA is TGTGCCAGCAGCGTACTGGGGGGTGACTATGGCTACACCTTC. Translated: CASSVLGGDYGYTF. The full variable domain, with the rest looked up from reference TRBV9 and TRBJ1-2, is DSGVTQTPKHLITATGQRVTLRCSPRSGDLSVYWYQQSLDQGLQFLIQYYNGEERAKGNILERFSAQQFPDLHSELNLSSLELGDSALYFCASSVLGGDYGYTFGSGTRLTVV.

The chain links TRBV28 to TRBJ1-2; D gene unclear. There are 11 residues in the CDR3. V was pared by 5 bases and J by 8 bases, with 9 bases between. Per germline, CDR1 MDHEN and CDR2 SYDVKM. The CDR3 DNA follows: TGTGCCAGCAGTGCCTGGCTAGGCTACACCTTC. Residues: CASSAWLGYTF.

V gene TRBV6-5 combines with J gene TRBJ1-3; D call uncertain. V lost 2 bases, J lost 2 bases, and 7 bases lay in between. Germline assignment: CDR1 MNHEY and CDR2 SVGAGI. The CDR3 extends over 14 amino acids. The CDR3 DNA follows: TGTGCCAGCAGTTACCTAGGGCCTGGAAACACCATATATTTT. This encodes CASSYLGPGNTIYF.

The gene calls are TRBV14 and TRBJ2-5, with D unclear. V lost 6 bases and J lost 0, with 5 bases in between. CDR3 length: 12 residues. Germline CDR1 reads SGHDN; CDR2 reads FVKESK. The CDR3 DNA reads TGTGCCAGCAGGAGGAACCAAGAGACCCAGTACTTC. This translates into CASRRNQETQYF.

The genes are TRBV2 and TRBJ1-2; 7 nucleotides line up with TRBD1. Germline trimming cut 7 bases from V and 6 bases from J; bases unmatched to any gene: 29. Germline V gene sequence: CDR1 SNHLY, CDR2 FYNNEI. The CDR3 extends over 20 amino acids. As DNA, the CDR3 is TGTGCCAGCAATTGGGACAGACTACCTTCTCTAACTATTAAGGGGCATGGCTACACCTTC. Its translation is CASNWDRLPSLTIKGHGYTF.

The chain couples TRBV5-1 to TRBJ1-1; 11 bases are shared with TRBD1. Germline assignment: CDR1 SGHRS and CDR2 YFSETQ. The length of the CDR3 is 16 residues. J was trimmed by 3 bases and V by 3 bases; bases with no gene match: 7. The CDR3 DNA reads as TGCGCCAGCAGCTACGGGACAGGGGGTGGTTACACTGAAGCTTTCTTT. Protein: CASSYGTGGGYTEAFF.

This rearrangement joins TRBV11-2 to TRBJ1-1; tentatively, D is TRBD1 (5 bases). With 5 bases removed from V and 8 bases from J, the gap between germline ends came to 9 bases. The CDR3 covers 11 residues. Germline CDR1 and CDR2: SGHAT and FQNNGV. CDR3 region: CASSPRGEAFF. The CDR3 DNA reads TGTGCCAGCAGCCCCCGGGGGGAAGCTTTCTTT.

This sequence joins TRBV2 and TRBJ2-7, with a weak D call TRBD2 (5 bases). Per the germline V gene, CDR1 is SNHLY and CDR2 is FYNNEI. CDR3 length equals 15 residues. With 4 bases removed from V and 0 bases from J, the gap between germline ends came to 13 bases. The CDR3 nucleotides are TGTGCCAGCAGTGGTCATTTGGGGAGCTCCTACGAGCAGTACTTC. Translating it yields CASSGHLGSSYEQYF. Complete variable domain (other parts from reference TRBV2 and TRBJ2-7): EPEVTQTPSHQVTQMGQEVILRCVPISNHLYFYWYRQILGQKVEFLVSFYNNEISEKSEIFDDQFSVERPDGSNFTLKIRSTKLEDSAMYFCASSGHLGSSYEQYFGPGTRLTVT.

This chain connects TRBV11-3 to TRBJ2-5; 7 bases line up with TRBD1. CDR3 length: 15 residues. The germline gives CDR1 SGHNT, CDR2 YENEEA. V gave up 0 bases and J gave up 5 bases; unmatched junction bases: 6. The CDR3 DNA reads as TGTGCCAGCAGCTTAGATGGCGGCAGGGGGGAGACCCAGTACTTC. Translation gives CASSLDGGRGETQYF.